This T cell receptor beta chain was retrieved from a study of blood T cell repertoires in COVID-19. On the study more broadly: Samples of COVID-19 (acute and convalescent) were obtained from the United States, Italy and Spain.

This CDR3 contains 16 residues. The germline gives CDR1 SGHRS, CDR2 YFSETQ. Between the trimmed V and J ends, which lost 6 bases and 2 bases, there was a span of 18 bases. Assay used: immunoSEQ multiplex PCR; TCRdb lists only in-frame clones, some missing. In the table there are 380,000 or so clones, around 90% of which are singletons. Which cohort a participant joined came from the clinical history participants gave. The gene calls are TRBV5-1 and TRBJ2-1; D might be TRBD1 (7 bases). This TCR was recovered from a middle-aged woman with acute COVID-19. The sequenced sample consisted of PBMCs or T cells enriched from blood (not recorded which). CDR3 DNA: TGCGCCAGCACCGGTGGAGGGGGCCTTACCTACAATGAGCAGTTCTTC. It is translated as CASTGGGGLTYNEQFF.